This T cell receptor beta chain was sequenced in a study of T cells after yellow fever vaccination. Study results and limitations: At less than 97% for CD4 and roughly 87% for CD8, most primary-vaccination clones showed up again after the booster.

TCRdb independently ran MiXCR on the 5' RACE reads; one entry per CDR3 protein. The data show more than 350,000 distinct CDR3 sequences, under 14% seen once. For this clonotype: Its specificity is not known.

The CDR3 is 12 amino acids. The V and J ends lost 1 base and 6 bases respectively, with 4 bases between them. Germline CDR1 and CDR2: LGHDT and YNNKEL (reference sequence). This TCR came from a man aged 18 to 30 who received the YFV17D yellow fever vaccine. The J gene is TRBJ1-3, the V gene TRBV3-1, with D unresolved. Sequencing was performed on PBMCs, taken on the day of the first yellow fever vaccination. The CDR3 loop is CASSQGENTIYF. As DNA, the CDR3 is TGTGCCAGCAGCCAAGGGGAAAACACCATATATTTT.